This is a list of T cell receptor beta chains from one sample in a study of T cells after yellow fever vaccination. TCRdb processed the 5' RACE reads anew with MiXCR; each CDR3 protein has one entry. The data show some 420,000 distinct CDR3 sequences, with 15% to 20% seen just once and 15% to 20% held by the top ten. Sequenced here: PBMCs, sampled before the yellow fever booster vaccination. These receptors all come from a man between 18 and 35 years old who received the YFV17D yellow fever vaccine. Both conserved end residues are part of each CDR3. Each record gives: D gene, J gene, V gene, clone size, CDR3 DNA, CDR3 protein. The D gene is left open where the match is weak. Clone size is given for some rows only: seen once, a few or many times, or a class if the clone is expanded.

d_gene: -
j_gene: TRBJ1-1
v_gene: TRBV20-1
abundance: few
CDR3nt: TGCAGTGCTAGAGTACGACAGGTTAACACTGAAGCTTTCTTT
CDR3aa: CSARVRQVNTEAFF

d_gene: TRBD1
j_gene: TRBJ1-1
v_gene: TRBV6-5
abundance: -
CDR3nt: TGTGCCATCCGTGACAGGGCTGAAGCTTTCTTT
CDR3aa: CAIRDRAEAFF

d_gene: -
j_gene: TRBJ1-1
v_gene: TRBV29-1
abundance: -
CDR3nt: TGCAGCGTTTGGAGGGCTGAAGCTTTCTTT
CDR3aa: CSVWRAEAFF

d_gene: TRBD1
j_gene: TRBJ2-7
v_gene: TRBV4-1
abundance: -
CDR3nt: TGCGCCAGCAGCCAAGAGAAAGACAGGGGATACGAGCAGTACTTC
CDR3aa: CASSQEKDRGYEQYF

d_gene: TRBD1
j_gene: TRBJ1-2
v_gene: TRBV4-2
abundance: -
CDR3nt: TGTGCCAGCAGCCAAACGACAGGGTTTAACTATGGCTACACCTTC
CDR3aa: CASSQTTGFNYGYTF

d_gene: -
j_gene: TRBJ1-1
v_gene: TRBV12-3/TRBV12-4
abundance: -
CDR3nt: TGTGCCAGCAACCCGACAGTCACGAACACTGAAGCTTTCTTT
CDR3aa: CASNPTVTNTEAFF

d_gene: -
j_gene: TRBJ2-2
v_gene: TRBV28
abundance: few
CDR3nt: TGTGCCAGCAATGTCAGAGGGGAGCTGTTTTTT
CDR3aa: CASNVRGELFF

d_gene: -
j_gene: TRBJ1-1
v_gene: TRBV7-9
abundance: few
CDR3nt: TGTACCAGCAGCCCGACCGTTACGACTGAAGCTTTCTTT
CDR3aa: CTSSPTVTTEAFF

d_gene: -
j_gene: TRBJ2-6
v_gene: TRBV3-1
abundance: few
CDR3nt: TGTGCCAGCAGCCAACACGGCGGAACAGGGGCCAACGTCCTGACTTTC
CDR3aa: CASSQHGGTGANVLTF

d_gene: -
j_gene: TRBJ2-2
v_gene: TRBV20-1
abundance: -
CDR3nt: TGCAGTGCCAGACCTAGAGGCACCGGGGAGCTGTTTTTT
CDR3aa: CSARPRGTGELFF

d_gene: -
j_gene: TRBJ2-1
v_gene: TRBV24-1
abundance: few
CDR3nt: TGTGCCACCAGTGATTCCGAAGCGGGCTCCTACAATGAGCAGTTCTTC
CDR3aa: CATSDSEAGSYNEQFF

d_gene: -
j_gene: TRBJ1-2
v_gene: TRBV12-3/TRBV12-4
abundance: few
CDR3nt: TGTGCCAGCAGCAGGGACATCAACTATGGCTACACCTTC
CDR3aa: CASSRDINYGYTF

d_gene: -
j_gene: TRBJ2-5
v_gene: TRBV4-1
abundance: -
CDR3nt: TGCGCCAGCAGCCAAGCCAAAGGGTCGGCGGTAGAGACCCAGTACTTC
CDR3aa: CASSQAKGSAVETQYF

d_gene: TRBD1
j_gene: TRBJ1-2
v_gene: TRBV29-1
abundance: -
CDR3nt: TGCAGCGTTGTCTGGGGCGGGACAGGTCCCGCGGATGGCTACACCTTC
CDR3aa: CSVVWGGTGPADGYTF

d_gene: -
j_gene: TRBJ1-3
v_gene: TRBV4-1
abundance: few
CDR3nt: TGCGCCAGCCAAAAGTACGCGGGTACTGGAAACACCATATATTTT
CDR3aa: CASQKYAGTGNTIYF

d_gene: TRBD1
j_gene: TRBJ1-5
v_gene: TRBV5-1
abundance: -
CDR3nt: TGCGCCAGCAGCGAGGGACAGGGTAGCAATCAGCCCCAGCATTTT
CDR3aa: CASSEGQGSNQPQHF

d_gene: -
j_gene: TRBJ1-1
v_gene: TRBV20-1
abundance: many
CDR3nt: TGCAGTGCTAGAGGAAGCAGGGCTGGCACTGAAGCTTTCTTT
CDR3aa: CSARGSRAGTEAFF

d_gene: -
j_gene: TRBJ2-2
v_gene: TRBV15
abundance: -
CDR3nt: TGTGCCACCAGCGTTCTAACCGGGGAGCTGTTTTTT
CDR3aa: CATSVLTGELFF

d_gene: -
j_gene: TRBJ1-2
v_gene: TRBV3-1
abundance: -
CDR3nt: TGTGCCAGCAGCCAAGTTGGTGCCGCCGATTATGGCTACACCTTC
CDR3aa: CASSQVGAADYGYTF

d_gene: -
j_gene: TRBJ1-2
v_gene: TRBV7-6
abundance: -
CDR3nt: TGTGCCAGCAGCTTAACGGCAGGGGAGGGGTTTGGCTACACCTTC
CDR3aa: CASSLTAGEGFGYTF

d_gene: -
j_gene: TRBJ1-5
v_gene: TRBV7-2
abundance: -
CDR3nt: TGTGCCAGCAGGCCCAGGGACACGGAACGGGATCAGCCCCAGCATTTT
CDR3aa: CASRPRDTERDQPQHF

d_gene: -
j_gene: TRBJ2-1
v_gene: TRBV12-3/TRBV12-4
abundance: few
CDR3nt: TGTGCCAGCAGTCTCACAGAAAGCTCCTACAATGAGCAGTTCTTC
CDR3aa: CASSLTESSYNEQFF

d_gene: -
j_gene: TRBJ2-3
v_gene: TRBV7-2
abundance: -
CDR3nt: TGTGCCAGCAGCTTAGTAATAGATACGCAGTATTTT
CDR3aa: CASSLVIDTQYF

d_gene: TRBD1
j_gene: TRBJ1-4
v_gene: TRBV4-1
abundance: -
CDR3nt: TGCGCCAGCACGTACGACAGGGCTAATGAAAAACTGTTTTTT
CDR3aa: CASTYDRANEKLFF